These T cell receptor beta chains were read from a single sample in a study of early T cells in non-severe SARS-CoV-2 infection. MiXCR, run by TCRdb on the 5' RACE reads, gives a single entry per CDR3 protein. This sample has about 60,000 distinct CDR3 sequences; around 5.6% occur once, and the top ten carry 6.5% to 8.5%. Sequences were obtained from whole blood. The receptors come from an adult who was a healthcare worker with PCR-confirmed SARS-CoV-2 infection or an uninfected control (not recorded which). CDR3s leave out the opening cysteine and the closing phenylalanine or tryptophan.

V	J	CDR3
TRBV7-2	TRBJ2-5	ASSPGPGGKYQETQY
TRBV11-2	TRBJ2-1	ASSLDIGGSYNEQF
TRBV20-1	TRBJ2-7	SAALDGSSYEQY
TRBV5-1	TRBJ1-1	ASSLDRGFTEAF
TRBV12-3/TRBV12-4	TRBJ2-2	ASSEAARTGELF
TRBV7-2	TRBJ2-7	ASSLAGNTAYEQY
TRBV20-1	TRBJ2-3	SATISGRSDTQY
TRBV7-2	TRBJ1-2	ASSLVGTRGYT
TRBV6-4	TRBJ2-1	ASSRGLSNEQF
TRBV29-1	TRBJ2-6	SVSSGANVLT
TRBV6-2/TRBV6-3	TRBJ2-1	ASRLDRGPYNEQF
TRBV20-1	TRBJ1-1	SARLGLNTEAF
TRBV12-3/TRBV12-4	TRBJ1-6	ASSLGGNTLH
TRBV9	TRBJ2-3	ASSVELAGGLTDTQY
TRBV6-6	TRBJ1-2	ASSYFTNLNYGYT
TRBV7-6	TRBJ1-5	ASSSRARGPQH
TRBV21-1	TRBJ2-3	ASSKATRDREEGEADTQY
TRBV12-3/TRBV12-4	TRBJ2-1	ASSLNRRQF
TRBV7-3	TRBJ2-1	ASSSRGGIYNEQF
TRBV5-4	TRBJ1-1	ASSPDRVGGTEAF
TRBV23-1	TRBJ2-3	ASSQKDRGRADTQY
TRBV20-1	TRBJ1-3	SAQMGAGNTIY
TRBV19	TRBJ2-7	ASSMKLDYEQY
TRBV5-4	TRBJ2-1	ASVTRGRAQSEQF
TRBV11-3	TRBJ2-5	ASSAGVFSSGTQETQY
TRBV9	TRBJ1-3	ASSSHLGESGNTIY
TRBV5-1	TRBJ2-3	ASSRELSSTDTQY
TRBV5-1	TRBJ2-1	ASSFFSGDYRNEQF
TRBV25-1	TRBJ2-3	ATTGDTQY
TRBV11-2	TRBJ1-2	ASSRGTGKHYGYT
TRBV29-1	TRBJ2-7	SVSSSYEQY
TRBV11-2	TRBJ2-5	ASSQDSGWETQY
TRBV28	TRBJ2-5	ASSSPSAGTSGRGAQY
TRBV18	TRBJ2-7	ASSPLPTSGGDEQY
TRBV3-1	TRBJ1-1	ASSLLDRNTEAF
TRBV11-2	TRBJ2-1	ASSLDGAPYNEQF
TRBV5-6	TRBJ2-7	ASSSGPSSYEQY
TRBV6-6	TRBJ1-1	ASRPGQGHGTEAF
TRBV7-6	TRBJ1-1	ASSSGPPANTEAF
TRBV11-2	TRBJ2-1	ASSLVRASSYNEQF
TRBV29-1	TRBJ1-1	SVESVRMNTEAF
TRBV29-1	TRBJ2-3	SVVRTPGDTQY
TRBV20-1	TRBJ1-2	SAPTGGLRGYT
TRBV5-1	TRBJ2-5	ASSDQETQY
TRBV27	TRBJ2-2	ASRTGEELF
TRBV29-1	TRBJ2-4	SVGDVIQY
TRBV7-2	TRBJ1-2	ASSLGWFYGYT
TRBV2	TRBJ2-3	ASSVPSVAGTASTDTQY